This TCR beta chain was sequenced in a study of T-cell reconstitution after alpha-beta-depleted transplantation in children. V lost 0 bases and J 7 bases, leaving 15 bases between the germline ends. The CDR3 sequence is 15 residues long. CDR1 and CDR2 from the germline V gene are SGDLS and YYNGEE. For TCRbeta, the library was prepared with unique molecular identifiers. One entry per CDR3 protein results from TCRdb running MiXCR on the PCR reads. The sample lists about 600,000 distinct CDR3 sequences, roughly 23% occurring once. This receptor was identified in a boy younger than two who had a stem cell transplant for acute myeloid leukemia, so the T cells may come from the graft donor. The V gene is TRBV9, the J gene TRBJ2-3; D is ambiguous. Sequenced here: PBMCs, mostly from graft donor cells, sampled 360 days after TCRalphabeta/CD19-depleted stem cell transplant. CDR3 loop: CASSVEETYLYTQYF. The DNA for the CDR3 is TGTGCCAGCAGCGTAGAAGAGACTTACCTCTATACGCAGTATTTT.